The 7 T cell receptor beta chains in this list originate from one sample, sequenced in a study of cytomegalovirus exposure and HLA in healthy donors. The assay was immunoSEQ multiplex PCR, and TCRdb's table has in-frame clones only and misses some. The sample shows 80,000 to 100,000 clones, about 90% of them seen only once. The specimen sequenced was PBMCs. These receptors were obtained from a man between 18 and 35 years old in good health and CMV-seropositive.

V and J are TRBV15 and TRBJ2-1; TRBD2 agrees at 12 bases. The CDR3 covers 18 residues. With 3 bases clipped from V and 0 bases from J, the junction kept 6 bases outside the gene matches. CDR1 LNHNV and CDR2 YYDKDF come from the germline V gene (reference sequence). CDR3 DNA sequence: TGTGCCACCAGCAGTTTACTAGCGGGGGGAAGCTCCTACAATGAGCAGTTCTTC. This codes for CATSSLLAGGSSYNEQFF.

The CDR3 spells CASSPGELTNEKLFF. The CDR3 bases are TGTGCCAGTAGTCCCGGGGAGCTAACTAATGAAAAACTGTTTTTT. The J gene is TRBJ1-4, the V gene TRBV19; no clear D gene. Trimming took 5 bases from V and 1 from J, leaving 11 bases between them. CDR1 LNHDA and CDR2 SQIVND come from the germline V gene (reference sequence). The CDR3 extends over 15 amino acids.

V usage is TRBV7-8 and J usage is TRBJ2-5; 11 nucleotides agree with TRBD2. J gave up 0 bases and V 5 bases, and 2 bases lay outside the gene matches. The CDR3 covers 15 residues. Germline CDR1 SGHVS, CDR2 FQNEAQ. The CDR3 loop reads CASSTGLADQETQYF. The CDR3 bases are TGTGCCAGCAGCACGGGACTAGCGGACCAAGAGACCCAGTACTTC.

This clone was seen a single time. V is TRBV28 and J is TRBJ2-7, with a weak D call TRBD1 (6 bases). Looked up from germline, CDR1 is MDHEN and CDR2 is SYDVKM. Between the trimmed V and J ends, which lost 3 bases and 0 bases, there was a span of 12 bases. CDR3 size: 15 residues. CDR3: CASSFRTDFSYEQYF. The CDR3 DNA is TGTGCCAGCAGTTTCAGGACAGACTTCTCCTACGAGCAGTACTTC.

V is TRBV18 and J is TRBJ2-5; the match to TRBD1 covers 7 bases. Trimming took 2 bases from V and 5 from J; bases not matched to a gene: 5. Germline V gene sequence: CDR1 KGHSH, CDR2 LQKENI. The CDR3 is made up of 14 amino acids. CDR3 amino acids: CASSPDRVVETQYF. The CDR3 DNA is TGTGCCAGCTCACCAGACAGGGTTGTGGAGACCCAGTACTTC.

This clone has just a few counts. The J gene is TRBJ2-7, the V gene TRBV7-9; TRBD2 might be the D (7 bases). V dropped 9 bases and J dropped 1 base, with 16 bases sitting between them. Germline V gene sequence: CDR1 SEHNR, CDR2 FQNEAQ (reference sequence). The CDR3 is 14 amino acids. The CDR3: CASGGASWSYEQYF. CDR3 in DNA: TGTGCCAGTGGGGGGGCTAGTTGGTCCTACGAGCAGTACTTC.

J is TRBJ1-2 and V is TRBV4-1, with 7 bases lining up with TRBD1. The germline CDR1 and CDR2 sequences are MGHRA and YSYEKL. The V gene end was trimmed by 4 bases and the J gene end by 3 bases; junction bases not matched to a gene: 5. CDR3 length: 14 residues. The CDR3 DNA reads TGCGCCAGCAGCCGCACCGGGACAGACTATGGCTACACCTTC. Its translation: CASSRTGTDYGYTF.